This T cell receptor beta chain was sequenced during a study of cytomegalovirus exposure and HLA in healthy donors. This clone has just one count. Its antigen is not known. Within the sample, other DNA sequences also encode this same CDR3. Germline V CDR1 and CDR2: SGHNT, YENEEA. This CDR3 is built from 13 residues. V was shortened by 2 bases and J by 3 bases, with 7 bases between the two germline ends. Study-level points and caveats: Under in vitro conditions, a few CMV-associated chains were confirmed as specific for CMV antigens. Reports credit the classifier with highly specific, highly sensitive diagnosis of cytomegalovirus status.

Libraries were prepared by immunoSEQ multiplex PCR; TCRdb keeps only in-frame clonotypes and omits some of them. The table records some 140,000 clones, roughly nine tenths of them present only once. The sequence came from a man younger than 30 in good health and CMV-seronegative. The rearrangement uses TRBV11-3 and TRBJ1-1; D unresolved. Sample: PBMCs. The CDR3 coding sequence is TGTGCCAGCAGCTTACTTAGAGACACTGAAGCTTTCTTT. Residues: CASSLLRDTEAFF.